The source of this T cell receptor (beta chain) is a study of CD8+CD57+ T cells in acquired aplastic anemia. Regarding the study as a whole: Simpson's diversity of CD8+ cells was not significantly different in patients compared with controls.

This clonotype was found a few times. Its antigen is unidentified. Unmatched junction bases numbered 8, after V lost 0 bases and J lost 1 base. The CDR3 is 18 residues long. Germline V gives CDR1 MNHEY, CDR2 SVGEGT. Patients chosen for sequencing had shown CD8+CD57+ cell expansion by flow cytometry. There was no therapy given to any patient before the blood sampling took place. CDR3 and TCR beta VDJ profiling relied on a genomic DNA template. TCRdb recomputed calls from the reads with MiXCR, one row per CDR3 protein. The sample consists of some 170,000 distinct CDR3 sequences, roughly 48% of them appearing once.

V is TRBV6-2 or TRBV6-3 and J is TRBJ2-7; 11 positions match TRBD2. The receptor was derived from a human donor with aplastic anemia. The sequenced material came from sorted CD4+, CD8+, or CD8+CD57+ T cells (not recorded which) from PBMCs. CDR3 DNA sequence: TGTGCCAGCAGTTACTCGACCCTAGCGGGGGGACAATCCTACGAGCAGTACTTC. Protein product: CASSYSTLAGGQSYEQYF.